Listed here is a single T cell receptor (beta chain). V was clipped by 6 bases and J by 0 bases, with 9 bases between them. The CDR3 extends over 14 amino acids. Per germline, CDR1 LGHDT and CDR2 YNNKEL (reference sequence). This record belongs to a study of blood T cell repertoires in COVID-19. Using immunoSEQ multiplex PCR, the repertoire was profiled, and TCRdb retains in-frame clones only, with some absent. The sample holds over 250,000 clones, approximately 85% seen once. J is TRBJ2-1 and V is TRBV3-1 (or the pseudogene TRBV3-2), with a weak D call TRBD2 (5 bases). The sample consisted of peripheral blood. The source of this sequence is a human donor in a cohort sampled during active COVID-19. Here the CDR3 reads CASSLSGSYNEQFF. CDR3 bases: TGTGCCAGCAGTCTAAGCGGCTCCTACAATGAGCAGTTCTTC.